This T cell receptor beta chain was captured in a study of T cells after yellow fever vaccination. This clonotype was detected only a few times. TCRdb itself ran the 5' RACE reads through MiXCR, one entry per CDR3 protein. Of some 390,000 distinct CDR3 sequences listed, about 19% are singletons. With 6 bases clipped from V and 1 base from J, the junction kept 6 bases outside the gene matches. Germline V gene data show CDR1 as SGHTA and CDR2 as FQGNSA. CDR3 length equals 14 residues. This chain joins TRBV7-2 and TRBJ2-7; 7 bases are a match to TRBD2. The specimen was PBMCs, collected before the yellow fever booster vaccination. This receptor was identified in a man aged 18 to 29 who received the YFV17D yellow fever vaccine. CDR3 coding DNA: TGTGCCAGCAGTCCTCCGGGGGGTTCCTACGAGCAGTACTTC. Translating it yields CASSPPGGSYEQYF.